The 5 T cell receptor beta chains listed next were all sequenced from one sample in a study of EBV T-cell therapy then PD-1 blockade in nasopharyngeal carcinoma. For these TCRs, the target antigens are not known. Regarding treatment: AdE1-LMPpoly-expanded autologous EBV-specific T-cell therapy followed by anti-PD-1 nivolumab. TCRdb keeps only in-frame clones here, not all; method: immunoSEQ multiplex PCR. The sample carries tens of thousands of clones, 75% to 90% recorded once. This specimen was CD8+ T cells from blood, taken at roughly day 67 from a patient whose treatment included autologous EBV-specific T cells and nivolumab. The receptors derive from a middle-aged man with nasopharyngeal carcinoma.

The rearrangement joins TRBV9 to TRBJ1-6; 7 nucleotides match TRBD1. The CDR3 is made up of 14 amino acids. V lost 2 bases to trimming and J lost 7 bases; unmatched junction nucleotides: 3. From germline, CDR1 is SGDLS and CDR2 YYNGEE. The CDR3 reads CASSVLTGNSPLHF. CDR3 bases: TGTGCCAGCAGCGTGTTGACAGGGAATTCACCCCTCCACTTT. The whole variable domain, filled in from reference TRBV9 and TRBJ1-6, reads DSGVTQTPKHLITATGQRVTLRCSPRSGDLSVYWYQQSLDQGLQFLIQYYNGEERAKGNILERFSAQQFPDLHSELNLSSLELGDSALYFCASSVLTGNSPLHFGNGTRLTVT.

The rearrangement links TRBV13 to TRBJ1-1; no clear D. V gave up 4 bases and J gave up 1 base, with 10 bases separating them. The CDR3 has 14 amino acids. CDR1 and CDR2 (germline): PRHDT, FYEKMQ (reference sequence). Written as DNA, the CDR3 is TGTGCCAGCAGCTCTACACGGGGGAACACTGAAGCTTTCTTT. Its protein product is CASSSTRGNTEAFF.

The rearrangement uses TRBV2 and TRBJ1-5, with D perhaps matching TRBD1 (5 bases). The CDR3 sequence is 18 residues long. CDR1 is SNHLY and CDR2 is FYNNEI in the germline V gene. V was shortened by 6 bases and J by 0 bases, with 21 bases between the two germline ends. CDR3 loop: CASSYPRDGTYSNQPQHF. In nucleotides, the CDR3 is TGTGCCAGCAGCTACCCTCGGGACGGAACCTATAGCAATCAGCCCCAGCATTTT.

The J gene is TRBJ1-6, the V gene TRBV27; a weak D match, TRBD1 (5 bases). Germline values: CDR1 MNHEY, CDR2 SMNVEV (reference sequence). CDR3 length: 13 amino acids. With 9 bases removed from V and 6 bases from J, the gap between germline ends came to 12 bases. Here the CDR3 reads CARTTESNSPLHF. CDR3 DNA: TGTGCCAGAACGACAGAATCTAATTCACCCCTCCACTTT.

The rearrangement joins TRBV27 to TRBJ2-7; D remains ambiguous. The germline V gene encodes CDR1 MNHEY and CDR2 SMNVEV (reference sequence). Trimming left V 2 bases short and J 1 base short, with 6 bases between. This CDR3 has 13 residues. The CDR3 DNA reads TGTGCCAGCAGTTTAATCCAGTCCTACGAGCAGTACTTC. Translated, it gives CASSLIQSYEQYF.